The 24 T cell receptor beta chains presented below share a single source sample, sequenced in a study of CD4 and CD8 cells across lung adenocarcinoma regions (dated by TCRdb to the late 2010s). Receptor libraries were prepared by PCR. For sequencing, a HiSeq X Ten was employed. The public reads were reprocessed in TCRdb via fastp at Q25 and MiXCR, keeping in-frame beta chains. CDR3 protein sequences are deduplicated, and each keeps its most common genes and DNA. The sample table records under 8,500 distinct CDR3 sequences; 45% of these occur just once. Over 95% of the sample rests with the top ten. The sample taken for sequencing was CD8+ T cells from the center of a lung tumor. What the cell subset or site label conveys for this sample: tumor center region. The receptor source for this set is a male donor with lung adenocarcinoma. The CD4 and CD8 labels of this study may be unreliable.

The chain employs TRBV11-1 and TRBJ2-1; D tentatively reads TRBD1 or TRBD2 (5 bases each). TRBJ2-5 explains the end of the DNA better; the J call may be wrong. The CDR3 consists of 17 residues. Germline CDR1 is SGHAT and CDR2 is FQDESV (reference sequence). In nucleotides, the CDR3 is TGTGCCAGCAGCTTAGCGCCGGATTCCGGGGCGTGGGAGACCCAGTACTTC. Translated: CASSLAPDSGAWETQYF.

The chain carries TRBV27 and TRBJ2-1, with 8 bases identical to TRBD2. The CDR3 has 17 residues. With 4 bases clipped from V and 1 base from J, the junction kept 9 bases outside the gene matches. The germline V gene has CDR1 MNHEY and CDR2 SMNVEV (reference sequence). The CDR3 reads CASSWLTGGRSYNEQFF. In DNA, the CDR3 is TGTGCCAGCAGTTGGTTGACCGGCGGGAGGTCCTACAATGAGCAGTTCTTC.

The chain recombines TRBV10-2 with TRBJ2-1, with 9 nucleotides matching TRBD1. The DNA end lines up better with TRBJ2-7; the J call may be wrong. CDR1 WSHSY and CDR2 SAAADI come from the germline V gene. The CDR3 is 14 amino acids. DNA of the CDR3: TGCGCCAGCAGTGGTAAGGGACAGGGATACGAGCAGTACTTC. It specifies CASSGKGQGYEQYF.

V gene TRBV6-1 combines with J gene TRBJ2-3, with D hard to call. The CDR3 has 15 amino acids. Trimming left V 9 bases short and J 12 bases short, with 28 bases between. Per germline, CDR1 MNHNS and CDR2 SASEGT. CDR3 in amino acids: CARGEDGSSTETQYF. The CDR3, as DNA: TGTGCCAGGGGTGAAGACGGAAGTAGCACAGAGACCCAGTATTTT.

The rearrangement uses TRBV6-5 and TRBJ2-3; 15 positions match TRBD2. V trimming: 4 bases; J trimming: 2 bases; junction bases outside the gene matches: 7. Germline CDR1 and CDR2: MNHEY and SVGAGI. The CDR3 covers 18 residues. The CDR3 loop is CASSSAGLAGGTTDTQYF. The CDR3 coding sequence is TGTGCCAGCAGTTCCGCGGGACTAGCGGGAGGCACCACAGATACGCAGTATTTT.

Only one count was recorded for this clonotype. This chain connects TRBV3-1 to TRBJ2-1; 9 bases agree with TRBD2. This CDR3 is built from 16 residues. CDR1 is LGHDT and CDR2 is YNNKEL in the germline V gene (reference sequence). Unmatched junction bases numbered 5, after V lost 1 base and J lost 4 bases. The CDR3 loop is CASSQGGRGGYNEQFF. CDR3 coding DNA: TGTGCCAGCAGCCAAGGCGGGCGGGGGGGTTACAATGAGCAGTTCTTC.

The rearrangement links TRBV6-1 to TRBJ2-6; D not certain. From germline, CDR1 is MNHNS and CDR2 SASEGT. This CDR3 has 17 amino acids. V shed 2 bases and J shed 0 bases, with 11 bases lying between them. The CDR3 coding sequence is TGTGCCAGCAGTGAACTTGTCGAAGACTCTGGGGCCAACGTCCTGACTTTC. Its translation: CASSELVEDSGANVLTF.

The chain has TRBV6-1 and TRBJ1-2, with no clear D. The CDR3 is 14 residues long. Trimming cost V 6 bases and J 8 bases, with 19 bases left between them. Germline CDR1 reads MNHNS; CDR2 reads SASEGT. CDR3 amino acids: CASRELVVSGGYTF. In DNA, the CDR3 is TGTGCCAGCAGAGAGTTGGTGGTGTCGGGAGGCTACACCTTC.

The chain has TRBV6-5 and TRBJ2-5; 7 nucleotides match TRBD2. After removal of 8 bases from V and 2 bases from J, the junction contained 8 bases not matched to a gene. This CDR3 spans 14 amino acids. The germline gives CDR1 MNHEY, CDR2 SVGAGI. The CDR3: CASVWGGAQETQYF. In nucleotides, the CDR3 is TGTGCCAGCGTTTGGGGGGGAGCTCAAGAGACCCAGTACTTC.

This clonotype was seen ten or more times. This sequence joins TRBV10-1 and TRBJ2-5; 13 nucleotides align to TRBD2. There are 14 residues in the CDR3. CDR1 WNHNN and CDR2 SYGVQD come from the germline V gene (reference sequence). With 3 bases clipped from V and 11 bases from J, the junction kept 6 bases outside the gene matches. CDR3 bases: TGCGCCAGCAGTGACACTAGCGGGAGGGAAGAGCAGTACTTC. Translated: CASSDTSGREEQYF.

In the case of this clonotype: At one end the junction does not follow the germline gene, possibly because of a read error. This rearrangement joins TRBV6-1 to TRBJ2-3; the D gene is possibly TRBD2 (6 bases). This CDR3 is 15 amino acids long. Per germline, CDR1 MNHNS and CDR2 SASEGT. CDR3 loop: CASGDGRGSQDTQYF. The CDR3 coding sequence is TGTGCCAGCGGCGACGGACGGGGGAGCCAAGATACGCAGTACTTT.

In its sample, this clonotype was seen once. This sequence joins TRBV5-1 and TRBJ1-3; 7 bases are a match to TRBD1. This CDR3 has 20 residues. Per germline, CDR1 SGHRS and CDR2 YFSETQ. V lost 5 bases to trimming and J lost 0 bases; unmatched junction nucleotides: 20. The CDR3 sequence: CASSFLAVGVGQSSGNTIYF. DNA for the CDR3: TGCGCCAGCAGTTTCTTGGCCGTAGGGGTGGGACAGTCCTCTGGAAACACCATATATTTT.

This clonotype was seen ten or more times. The V gene is TRBV25-1, the J gene TRBJ2-1; tentatively, D is TRBD1 or TRBD2 (5 bases each). V was shortened by 6 bases and J by 9 bases, with 12 bases between the two germline ends. This CDR3 has 12 amino acids. CDR1 and CDR2 (germline): MGHDK, SYGVNS. This CDR3 reads CASSEGTLEQFF. CDR3 nucleotide sequence: TGTGCCAGCAGCGAGGGGACGCTTGAGCAGTTCTTC. Full variable domain (missing parts from reference TRBV25-1 and TRBJ2-1): EADIYQTPRYLVIGTGKKITLECSQTMGHDKMYWYQQDPGMELHLIHYSYGVNSTEKGDLSSESTVSRIRTEHFPLTLESARPSHTSQYLCASSEGTLEQFFGPGTRLTVL.

The rearrangement joins TRBV27 to TRBJ2-1, with D possibly matching TRBD1 (6 bases). There are 17 residues in the CDR3. The V gene lost 4 bases and the J gene lost 2 bases, with 18 bases spanning the gap. The germline V gene has CDR1 MNHEY and CDR2 SMNVEV (reference sequence). The CDR3 bases are TGTGCCAGCAGTTCCAGACGACAGGATCTTCCCTACAATGAGCAGTTCTTC. Protein: CASSSRRQDLPYNEQFF.

This clonotype was counted many times. The chain recombines TRBV10-3 with TRBJ1-1; D is ambiguous. CDR1 ENHRY and CDR2 SYGVKD come from the germline V gene. CDR3 length: 14 amino acids. V was shortened by 1 base and J by 4 bases, with 10 bases between the two germline ends. The chain's CDR3 is CAISELAGSTEAFF. The CDR3 DNA reads TGTGCCATCAGTGAGTTGGCGGGGTCCACTGAAGCTTTCTTT.

This clonotype was found many times. The V call is TRBV27, the J call TRBJ1-1; D is possibly TRBD1 (5 bases). Trimming removed 3 bases at V and 11 bases at J, with 16 bases between. The CDR3 totals 13 residues. Germline CDR1 MNHEY, CDR2 SMNVEV (reference sequence). CDR3 protein: CASSLLGEGWAFF. CDR3 in DNA: TGTGCCAGCAGTTTGTTGGGGGAGGGGTGGGCTTTCTTT.

The chain combines TRBV6-1 with TRBJ2-3; D perhaps matches TRBD2 (5 bases). The CDR3 is 13 residues long. Per germline, CDR1 MNHNS and CDR2 SASEGT. Deletions cut 7 bases from V and 4 bases from J, with 12 bases between. CDR3 residues: CASTYQEADTQYF. The CDR3 nucleotides read TGTGCCAGCACCTACCAGGAGGCAGATACGCAGTATTTT.

About this clonotype: One end of the junction does not line up with germline, which may come from a read error. The chain couples TRBV4-2 to TRBJ1-2, with D maybe TRBD1 (6 bases). Germline V gene lookup returns CDR1 LGHNA and CDR2 YNFKEQ. The CDR3 consists of 16 residues. CDR3 coding DNA: TGTGCTAGCAGCCAAGGGGGTTGGGTCCGGGGCTATGGCTACACCTTC. This gives the protein CASSQGGWVRGYGYTF.

The rearrangement uses TRBV15 and TRBJ2-1, with D perhaps assigned TRBD1 or TRBD2 (5 bases each). The J call may not be correct, given that the DNA end is closer to TRBJ2-7. There are 13 residues in the CDR3. Germline V gene sequence: CDR1 LNHNV, CDR2 YYDKDF (reference sequence). This chain's CDR3 is CATSRDRHYEQYF. The CDR3 region has the DNA TGTGCCACCAGCCGGGACCGCCACTACGAGCAGTACTTC.

The chain joins TRBV4-1 to TRBJ2-1; TRBD2 agrees at 12 bases. The CDR3 covers 17 residues. The germline CDR1 and CDR2 sequences are MGHRA and YSYEKL. Trimming at V came to 4 bases and at J to 7 bases, leaving 11 bases not matched to a gene. The CDR3 spells CASSPPAASGRANEQFF. The CDR3, as DNA: TGCGCCAGCAGCCCACCAGCAGCTAGCGGGAGGGCGAATGAGCAGTTCTTC.

The chain combines TRBV24-1 with TRBJ2-2, with 10 bases identical to TRBD1. Germline V gene data show CDR1 as KGHDR and CDR2 as SFDVKD. The CDR3 extends over 16 amino acids. After removal of 0 bases from V and 5 bases from J, the junction contained 2 bases not matched to a gene. The CDR3 spells CATSDLRQGATGELFF. The CDR3 bases are TGTGCCACCAGTGATTTGCGACAGGGGGCAACCGGGGAGCTGTTTTTT.

The chain has TRBV6-5 and TRBJ2-3; TRBD2 aligns across 10 bases. The V gene's germline CDR1 is MNHEY and CDR2 SVGAGI. The length of the CDR3 is 19 residues. The V and J ends lost 0 bases and 2 bases, in that order; junction bases with no gene match: 11. Here the CDR3 DNA reads TGTGCCAGCAGTTACTCGGGACTAGCGAGAACACACAACACAGATACGCAGTATTTT. It translates to CASSYSGLARTHNTDTQYF.

V gene TRBV28 combines with J gene TRBJ2-7; D gene unclear. CDR3 length: 14 residues. Per germline, CDR1 MDHEN and CDR2 SYDVKM. Deletions cut 4 bases from V and 6 bases from J, with 16 bases between. CDR3 region: CASSSPGFVLEQYF. As DNA, the CDR3 is TGTGCCAGCAGTTCACCAGGATTTGTACTCGAGCAGTACTTC.

Concerning this clonotype itself: One junction end does not reproduce the germline sequence, and a read error may be involved. The rearrangement uses TRBV27 and TRBJ2-3, with 15 bases aligning to TRBD2. CDR3 length equals 20 residues. CDR1 and CDR2 from the germline V gene are MNHEY and SMNVEV (reference sequence). The chain's CDR3 is CASSPRRTSGRAYGTDRQYF. In DNA form, the CDR3 reads TGTGCCAGCAGTCCCCGCCGGACTAGCGGGAGGGCCTATGGGACAGATAGGCAGTATTTT.